Below are 14 T cell receptor beta chains sequenced from a single sample in a study of control samples from healthy donors and cancer patients. Generated by immunoSEQ multiplex PCR, the TCRdb table keeps only in-frame clones and is missing some. This table holds about 140,000 clones, approximately 92% found once. Sequencing used blood. The receptors were sampled from a man aged 25 to 45 in good health.

In its sample, this clone was seen once. The chain links TRBV6-2 or TRBV6-3 to TRBJ2-1; 12 bases match TRBD2. V lost 6 bases and J lost 6; bases outside the gene matches: 18. The CDR3 sequence is 19 residues long. Looked up from germline, CDR1 is MNHEY and CDR2 is SVGEGT. The CDR3 DNA sequence: TGTGCCAGCAGCCGTACACTTGGGGCTAGCGGGAGGGGTGTCAATGAGCAGTTCTTC. Its translation: CASSRTLGASGRGVNEQFF.

The DNA of the CDR3 is TGTGCCACCAGCAGGATTATGGAGGGGGCAGGTTATACGCAGTATTTT. Its translation is CATSRIMEGAGYTQYF. The chain is built from TRBV15 and TRBJ2-3; D is perhaps TRBD1 (7 bases). The CDR3 length is 16 residues. The V end lost 3 bases, the J end lost 7 bases, and 20 bases lay between the germline ends. CDR1 LNHNV and CDR2 YYDKDF come from the germline V gene (reference sequence).

This clone was detected only once. The rearrangement joins TRBV6-4 to TRBJ1-2; 11 nucleotides agree with TRBD1. Germline V gene lookup returns CDR1 MRHNA and CDR2 SNTAGT. CDR3 length equals 12 residues. Losses at the gene ends were 9 bases for V and 8 bases for J; bases not matched to a gene: 5. CDR3 DNA: TGTGCCAGGGGACAGGGGGTGGACGGCTACACCTTC. It is translated as CARGQGVDGYTF.

V is TRBV4-3 and J is TRBJ2-1; no firm D call. The CDR3 loop spans 14 amino acids. Trimming removed 1 base at V and 5 bases at J, with 9 bases between. Germline values: CDR1 LGHNA, CDR2 YSLEER. The CDR3 spells CASSQVGLNNEQFF. CDR3 coding DNA: TGCGCCAGCAGCCAAGTTGGGTTAAACAATGAGCAGTTCTTC.

This sequence joins TRBV28 and TRBJ1-1; D unresolved. This CDR3 has 11 residues. Trimming removed 8 bases at V and 5 bases at J, with 9 bases between. Germline V gene data show CDR1 as MDHEN and CDR2 as SYDVKM. The CDR3, as DNA: TGTGCCAGCGTCCTAAGAACTGAAGCTTTCTTT. The encoded protein is CASVLRTEAFF.

This chain connects TRBV18 to TRBJ1-4; 7 bases line up with TRBD1. The CDR3 totals 14 residues. The germline V gene encodes CDR1 KGHSH and CDR2 LQKENI. The V and J ends lost 3 bases and 4 bases, in that order; junction bases with no gene match: 2. The CDR3 nucleotides read TGTGCCAGCTCACCGGGACAGAGTAATGAAAAACTGTTTTTT. Residues: CASSPGQSNEKLFF.

The V call is TRBV6-5, the J call TRBJ2-6; D is unresolved. Germline CDR1 MNHEY, CDR2 SVGAGI. V gave up 6 bases and J gave up 0 bases, with 6 bases separating them. The CDR3 contains 14 residues. CDR3 sequence reads: CASSGNSGANVLTF. The DNA of the CDR3 is TGTGCCAGCAGCGGAAACTCTGGGGCCAACGTCCTGACTTTC.

This rearrangement joins TRBV24-1 to TRBJ2-1; the match to TRBD2 covers 9 bases. The CDR3 consists of 17 residues. Germline V gives CDR1 KGHDR, CDR2 SFDVKD. After removal of 0 bases from V and 6 bases from J, the junction contained 8 bases not matched to a gene. CDR3 residues: CATSDLDGAGGPNEQFF. Written as DNA, the CDR3 is TGTGCCACCAGTGATTTGGACGGGGCGGGAGGGCCCAATGAGCAGTTCTTC.

The chain has TRBV28 and TRBJ2-2, with 8 positions matching TRBD1. Germline-derived CDR1 and CDR2 are MDHEN and SYDVKM. The junction had 5 bases not matched to a gene; V was cut back by 9 bases and J by 8 bases. This CDR3 contains 12 residues. The CDR3 here is CASETGGGELFF. In nucleotides, the CDR3 is TGTGCCAGTGAAACAGGGGGTGGGGAGCTGTTTTTT.

The chain uses TRBV29-1 and TRBJ1-2, with D possibly matching TRBD1 (5 bases). Germline lookup yields CDR1 SQVTM and CDR2 ANQGSEA. This CDR3 is built from 19 residues. V lost 2 bases and J 6 bases, leaving 31 bases between the germline ends. Here the CDR3 DNA reads TGCAGCGTTGAACCTTTTATCCCGGCGGTAGGGGCGCGACGAGATGGCTACACCTTC. This translates into CSVEPFIPAVGARRDGYTF. Supplemented by reference TRBV29-1 and TRBJ1-2, the full variable domain reads SAVISQKPSRDICQRGTSLTIQCQVDSQVTMMFWYRQQPGQSLTLIATANQGSEATYESGFVIDKFPISRPNLTFSTLTVSNMSPEDSSIYLCSVEPFIPAVGARRDGYTFGSGTRLTVV.

The gene calls are TRBV10-3 and TRBJ1-6, with D tentatively TRBD1 (5 bases). This CDR3 is 14 amino acids long. Germline V gives CDR1 ENHRY, CDR2 SYGVKD. Trimming removed 6 bases from V and 6 bases from J, with 12 bases in between. The CDR3 DNA reads as TGTGCCATCAGAGCCTTGGGGACTAATTCACCCCTCCACTTT. This translates into CAIRALGTNSPLHF.

This clone was counted once. J is TRBJ1-5 and V is TRBV10-1, with a possible D match to TRBD1 (6 bases). The V end lost 1 base, the J end lost 4 bases, and 20 bases lay between the germline ends. The V gene's germline CDR1 is WNHNN and CDR2 SYGVQD (reference sequence). The CDR3 length is 18 residues. CDR3 nucleotide sequence: TGCGCCAGCAGTGAGTTTATCCAGGGGAGGTTGTGGAATCAGCCCCAGCATTTT. Amino acids: CASSEFIQGRLWNQPQHF.

The rearrangement links TRBV28 to TRBJ1-4, with D perhaps TRBD1 (5 bases). Trimming pared 6 bases from V and 6 bases from J, leaving 17 bases between. The CDR3 spans 15 residues. The germline gives CDR1 MDHEN, CDR2 SYDVKM. The CDR3 nucleotides read TGTGCCAGCAGACCCCCGGGGGAGAGCGATGAAAAACTGTTTTTT. It encodes CASRPPGESDEKLFF.

The CDR3 region is CASIPQVHSSDTQYF. CDR3 nucleotides: TGTGCCAGCATCCCGCAGGTTCACAGCTCAGATACGCAGTATTTT. This chain joins TRBV11-2 and TRBJ2-3; D call uncertain. Germline CDR1 is SGHAT and CDR2 is FQNNGV. There are 15 residues in the CDR3. V was clipped by 7 bases and J by 4 bases, with 18 bases between them.